The rows below give T cell receptor beta chains drawn from one sample of a study of early stage breast cancer tumors. TCRdb's table, derived via immunoSEQ multiplex PCR, lists solely in-frame clones and lacks some. Of about 3,300 clones in the sample, 60% to 65% are singletons; the top ten hold over 15%. Sequenced: breast tumor tissue. Receptors originate from a person between 35 and 49 years old with breast cancer. Each CDR3 is given with its conserved first and last residue.

cdr3_aa: CAISDHTGTGPHEQYF
j_call: TRBJ2-7
v_call: TRBV10-3

cdr3_aa: CASSLDQGNEKLFF
j_call: TRBJ1-4
v_call: TRBV11-2

cdr3_aa: CASSYGGGGAGNTIYF
j_call: TRBJ1-3
v_call: TRBV6-6

cdr3_aa: CASTGTTGEAFF
j_call: TRBJ1-1
v_call: TRBV6-5

cdr3_aa: CASSQEGGGSRYNEQFF
j_call: TRBJ2-1
v_call: TRBV4-1

cdr3_aa: CASSFLAGGSEQFF
j_call: TRBJ2-1
v_call: TRBV7-9

cdr3_aa: CSAIRDETQYF
j_call: TRBJ2-3
v_call: TRBV29-1

cdr3_aa: CASSEQLEETQYF
j_call: TRBJ2-5
v_call: TRBV2

cdr3_aa: CASSIDGWDRANYGYTF
j_call: TRBJ1-2
v_call: TRBV19

cdr3_aa: CASSIGVNEQFF
j_call: TRBJ2-1
v_call: TRBV19

cdr3_aa: CASSFSGRNLIEF
j_call: TRBJ1-1
v_call: TRBV28

cdr3_aa: CASSLAVDILNTEAFF
j_call: TRBJ1-1
v_call: TRBV11-2

cdr3_aa: CASSQDGTGWRETQYF
j_call: TRBJ2-5
v_call: TRBV14

cdr3_aa: CACGTSGSRAYEQYF
j_call: TRBJ2-7
v_call: TRBV30

cdr3_aa: CASMRQNYGYTF
j_call: TRBJ1-2
v_call: TRBV28

cdr3_aa: CASSQGSGGVATDTQYF
j_call: TRBJ2-3
v_call: TRBV4-2

cdr3_aa: CASSPRDRNYNEQFF
j_call: TRBJ2-1
v_call: TRBV5-5

cdr3_aa: CASSPEFQAGFEQYF
j_call: TRBJ2-7
v_call: TRBV18

cdr3_aa: CASSFSGTVRYEQYF
j_call: TRBJ2-7
v_call: TRBV5-6

cdr3_aa: CASSVVRGWTDTQYF
j_call: TRBJ2-3
v_call: TRBV9

cdr3_aa: CASSLSSARNTEAFF
j_call: TRBJ1-1
v_call: TRBV7-3

cdr3_aa: CASSYGSGQTGIGYTF
j_call: TRBJ1-2
v_call: TRBV6-6

cdr3_aa: CASSERKGQRWDTQYF
j_call: TRBJ2-3
v_call: TRBV6-1

cdr3_aa: CASSQHRAVTGELFF
j_call: TRBJ2-2
v_call: TRBV14

cdr3_aa: CASSDRVWANEKLFF
j_call: TRBJ1-4
v_call: TRBV6-1

cdr3_aa: CASTSPRDSPLHF
j_call: TRBJ1-6
v_call: TRBV6-5

cdr3_aa: CASSLTVPYGYTF
j_call: TRBJ1-2
v_call: TRBV6-1

cdr3_aa: CAWSVLREKLFF
j_call: TRBJ1-4
v_call: TRBV30

cdr3_aa: CASSSEQGKGQPQHF
j_call: TRBJ1-5
v_call: TRBV6-5

cdr3_aa: CASSQAGSGNTIYF
j_call: TRBJ1-3
v_call: TRBV5-1

cdr3_aa: CASSPETRGYEQYF
j_call: TRBJ2-7
v_call: TRBV18

cdr3_aa: CASSDGTQETQYF
j_call: TRBJ2-5
v_call: TRBV9

cdr3_aa: CASSIGGTGAGELFF
j_call: TRBJ2-2
v_call: TRBV19

cdr3_aa: CSVEDPDRSSYNEQFF
j_call: TRBJ2-1
v_call: TRBV29-1

cdr3_aa: CASSYLGQPYEQYF
j_call: TRBJ2-7
v_call: TRBV6-6

cdr3_aa: CASSEGRGSEKLFF
j_call: TRBJ1-4
v_call: TRBV5-8

cdr3_aa: CASSEGGEPPHGYTF
j_call: TRBJ1-2
v_call: TRBV6-1

cdr3_aa: CASSQLGTSGSSYEQYF
j_call: TRBJ2-7
v_call: TRBV4-2

cdr3_aa: CASSVDTGANVLTF
j_call: TRBJ2-6
v_call: TRBV9

cdr3_aa: CASSPSYQPQHF
j_call: TRBJ1-5
v_call: TRBV28

cdr3_aa: CSAYRTGQETQYF
j_call: TRBJ2-5
v_call: TRBV29-1

cdr3_aa: CASTGLAGASRQFF
j_call: TRBJ2-1
v_call: TRBV19

cdr3_aa: CASSPGEQISYNEQFF
j_call: TRBJ2-1
v_call: TRBV18

cdr3_aa: CASIKGPNTEAFF
j_call: TRBJ1-1
v_call: TRBV6-6

cdr3_aa: CASSQGQQRETQYF
j_call: TRBJ2-5
v_call: TRBV11-2

cdr3_aa: CASSPPSGYTEAFF
j_call: TRBJ1-1
v_call: TRBV18

cdr3_aa: CATSRGGNTEAFF
j_call: TRBJ1-1
v_call: TRBV15

cdr3_aa: CASTLGTGNEQYF
j_call: TRBJ2-7
v_call: TRBV11-2